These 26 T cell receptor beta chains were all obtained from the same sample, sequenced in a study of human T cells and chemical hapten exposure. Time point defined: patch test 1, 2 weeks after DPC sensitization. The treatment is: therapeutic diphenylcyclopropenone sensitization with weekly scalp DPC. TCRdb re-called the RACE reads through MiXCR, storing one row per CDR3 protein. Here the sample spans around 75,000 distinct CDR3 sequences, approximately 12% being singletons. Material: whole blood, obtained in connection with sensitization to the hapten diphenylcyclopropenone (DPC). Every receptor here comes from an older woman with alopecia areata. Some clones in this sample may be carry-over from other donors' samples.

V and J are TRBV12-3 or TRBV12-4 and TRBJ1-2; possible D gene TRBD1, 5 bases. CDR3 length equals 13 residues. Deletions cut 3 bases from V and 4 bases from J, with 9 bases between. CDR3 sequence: CASSLGGRYGYTF. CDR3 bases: TGTGCCAGCAGTTTGGGGGGACGCTATGGCTACACCTTC.

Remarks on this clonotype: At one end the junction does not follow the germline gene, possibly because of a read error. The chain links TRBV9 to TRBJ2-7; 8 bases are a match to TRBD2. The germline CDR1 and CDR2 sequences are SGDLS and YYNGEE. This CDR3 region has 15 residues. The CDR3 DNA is TGTGCCAGCAGCGTAAACCCTAGCGGGTCCTCCGAGCAGTACTTC. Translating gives CASSVNPSGSSEQYF.

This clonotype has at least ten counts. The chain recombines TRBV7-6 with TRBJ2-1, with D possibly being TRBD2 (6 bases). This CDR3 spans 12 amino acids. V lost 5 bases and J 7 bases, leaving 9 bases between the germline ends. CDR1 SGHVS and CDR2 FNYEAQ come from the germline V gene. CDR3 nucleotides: TGTGCCAGCAGCCCCGGGGGTAATGAGCAGTTCTTC. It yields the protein CASSPGGNEQFF. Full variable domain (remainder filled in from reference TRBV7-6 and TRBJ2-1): GAGVSQSPRYKVTKRGQDVALRCDPISGHVSLYWYRQALGQGPEFLTYFNYEAQQDKSGLPNDRFSAERPEGSISTLTIQRTEQRDSAMYRCASSPGGNEQFFGPGTRLTVL.

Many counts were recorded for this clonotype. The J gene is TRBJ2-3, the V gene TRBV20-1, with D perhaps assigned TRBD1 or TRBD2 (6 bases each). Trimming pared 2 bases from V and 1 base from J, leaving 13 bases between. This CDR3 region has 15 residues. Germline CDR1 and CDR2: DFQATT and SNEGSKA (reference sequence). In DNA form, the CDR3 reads TGCAGTGCTAGAATAGCGGAGGGGGGCACAGATACGCAGTATTTT. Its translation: CSARIAEGGTDTQYF.

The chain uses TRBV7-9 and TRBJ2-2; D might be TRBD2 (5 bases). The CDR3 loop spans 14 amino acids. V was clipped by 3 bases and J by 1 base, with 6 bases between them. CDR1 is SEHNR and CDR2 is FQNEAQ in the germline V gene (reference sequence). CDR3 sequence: CASSFEGNTGELFF. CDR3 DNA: TGTGCCAGCAGCTTCGAGGGGAACACCGGGGAGCTGTTTTTT.

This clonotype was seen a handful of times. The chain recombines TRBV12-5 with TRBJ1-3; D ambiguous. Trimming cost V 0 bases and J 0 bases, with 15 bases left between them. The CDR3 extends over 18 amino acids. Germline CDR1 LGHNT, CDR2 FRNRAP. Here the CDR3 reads CASGLVFPQDPSGNTIYF. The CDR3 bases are TGTGCTAGTGGTTTGGTATTTCCCCAGGACCCCTCTGGAAACACCATATATTTT. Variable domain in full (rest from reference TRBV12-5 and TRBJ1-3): DARVTQTPRHKVTEMGQEVTMRCQPILGHNTVFWYRQTMMQGLELLAYFRNRAPLDDSGMPKDRFSAEMPDATLATLKIQPSEPRDSAVYFCASGLVFPQDPSGNTIYFGEGSWLTVV.

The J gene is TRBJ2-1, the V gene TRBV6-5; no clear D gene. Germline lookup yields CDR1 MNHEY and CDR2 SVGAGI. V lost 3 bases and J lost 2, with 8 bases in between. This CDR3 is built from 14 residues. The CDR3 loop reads CASSYSYTYNEQFF. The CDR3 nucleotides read TGTGCCAGCAGTTATTCTTACACCTACAATGAGCAGTTCTTC.

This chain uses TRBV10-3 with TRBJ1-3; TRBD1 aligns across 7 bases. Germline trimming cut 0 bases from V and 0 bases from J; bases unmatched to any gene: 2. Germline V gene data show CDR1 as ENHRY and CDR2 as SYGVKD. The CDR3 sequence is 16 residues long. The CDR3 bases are TGTGCCATCAGTGAGTCGGGACAGACCTCTGGAAACACCATATATTTT. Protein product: CAISESGQTSGNTIYF.

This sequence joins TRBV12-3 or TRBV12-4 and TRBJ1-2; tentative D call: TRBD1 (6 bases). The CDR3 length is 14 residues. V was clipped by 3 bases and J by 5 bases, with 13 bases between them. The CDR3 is CASSFWGAEYGYTF. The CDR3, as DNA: TGTGCCAGCAGTTTTTGGGGGGCTGAATATGGCTACACCTTC.

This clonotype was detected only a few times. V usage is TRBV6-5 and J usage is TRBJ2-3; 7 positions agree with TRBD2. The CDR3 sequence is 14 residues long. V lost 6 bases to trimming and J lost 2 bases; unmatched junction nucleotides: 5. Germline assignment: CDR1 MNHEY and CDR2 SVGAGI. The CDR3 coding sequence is TGTGCCAGCAGGGTGGGGGGGAACACAGATACGCAGTATTTT. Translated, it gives CASRVGGNTDTQYF.

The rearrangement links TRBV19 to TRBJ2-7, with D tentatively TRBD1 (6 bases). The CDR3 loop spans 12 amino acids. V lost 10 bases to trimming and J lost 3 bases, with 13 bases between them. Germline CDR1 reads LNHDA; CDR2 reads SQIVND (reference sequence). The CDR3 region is CATRDTLYEQYF. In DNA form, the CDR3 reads TGTGCCACTAGGGACACCCTCTACGAGCAGTACTTC.

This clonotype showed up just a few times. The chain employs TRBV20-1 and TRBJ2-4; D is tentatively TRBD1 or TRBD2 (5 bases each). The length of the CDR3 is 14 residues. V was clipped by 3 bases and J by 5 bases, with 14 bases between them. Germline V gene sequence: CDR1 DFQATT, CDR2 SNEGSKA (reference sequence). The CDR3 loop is CSAREWGSQNIQYF. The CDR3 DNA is TGCAGTGCTAGGGAATGGGGGTCCCAAAACATTCAGTACTTC.

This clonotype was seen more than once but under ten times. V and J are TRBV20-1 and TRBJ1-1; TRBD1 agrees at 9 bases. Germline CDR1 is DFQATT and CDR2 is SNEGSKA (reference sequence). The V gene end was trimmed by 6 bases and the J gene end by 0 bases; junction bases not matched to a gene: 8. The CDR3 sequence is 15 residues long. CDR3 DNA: TGCAGTGCGATACAGGGGGCGTTTGTGAACACTGAAGCTTTCTTT. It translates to CSAIQGAFVNTEAFF.

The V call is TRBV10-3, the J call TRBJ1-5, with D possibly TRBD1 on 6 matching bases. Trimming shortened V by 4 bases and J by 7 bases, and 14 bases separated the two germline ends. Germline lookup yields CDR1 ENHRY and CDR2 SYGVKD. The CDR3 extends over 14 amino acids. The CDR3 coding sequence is TGTGCCATCAGTGCTAACAGGGAACACCAGCCCCAGCATTTT. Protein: CAISANREHQPQHF.

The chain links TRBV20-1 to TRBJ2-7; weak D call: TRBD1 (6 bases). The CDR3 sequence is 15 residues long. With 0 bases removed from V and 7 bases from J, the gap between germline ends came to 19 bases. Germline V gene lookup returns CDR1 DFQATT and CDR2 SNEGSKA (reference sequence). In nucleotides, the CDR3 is TGCAGTGCTAGAGATCCCAGGGGCGGTCATGGAGAGCAGTACTTC. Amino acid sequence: CSARDPRGGHGEQYF.

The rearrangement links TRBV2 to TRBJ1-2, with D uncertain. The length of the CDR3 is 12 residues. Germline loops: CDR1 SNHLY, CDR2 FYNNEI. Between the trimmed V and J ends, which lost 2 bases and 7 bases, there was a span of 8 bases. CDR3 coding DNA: TGTGCCAGCAGTGAACAAGCCTTTGGCTACACCTTC. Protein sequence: CASSEQAFGYTF.

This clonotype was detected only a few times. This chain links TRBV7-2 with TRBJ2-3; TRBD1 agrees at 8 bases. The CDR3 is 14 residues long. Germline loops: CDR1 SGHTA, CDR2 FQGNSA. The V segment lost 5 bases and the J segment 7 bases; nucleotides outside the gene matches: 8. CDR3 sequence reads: CASSPGQGHHTQYF. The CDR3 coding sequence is TGTGCCAGCAGCCCCGGACAGGGTCACCATACGCAGTATTTT.

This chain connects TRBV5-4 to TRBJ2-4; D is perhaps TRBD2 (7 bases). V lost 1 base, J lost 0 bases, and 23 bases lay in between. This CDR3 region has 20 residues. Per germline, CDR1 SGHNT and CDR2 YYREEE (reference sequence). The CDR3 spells CASSLWPWGGDPLAKNIQYF. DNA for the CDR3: TGTGCCAGCAGCTTGTGGCCGTGGGGGGGCGATCCCCTAGCCAAAAACATTCAGTACTTC. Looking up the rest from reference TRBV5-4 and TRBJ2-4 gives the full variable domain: ETGVTQSPTHLIKTRGQQVTLRCSSQSGHNTVSWYQQALGQGPQFIFQYYREEENGRGNFPPRFSGLQFPNYSSELNVNALELDDSALYLCASSLWPWGGDPLAKNIQYFGAGTRLSVL.

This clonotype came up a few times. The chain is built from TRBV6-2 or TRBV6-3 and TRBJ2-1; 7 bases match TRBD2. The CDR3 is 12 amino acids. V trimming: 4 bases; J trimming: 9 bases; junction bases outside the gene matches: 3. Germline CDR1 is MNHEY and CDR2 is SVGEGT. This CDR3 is CASSSLAAEQFF. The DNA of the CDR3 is TGTGCCAGCAGTTCCCTAGCGGCTGAGCAGTTCTTC.

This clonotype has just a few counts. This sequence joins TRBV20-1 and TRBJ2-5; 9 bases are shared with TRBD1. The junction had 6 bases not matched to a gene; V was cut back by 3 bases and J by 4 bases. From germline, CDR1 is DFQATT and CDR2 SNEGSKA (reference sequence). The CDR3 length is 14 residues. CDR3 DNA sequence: TGCAGTGCTAGGAGGATGACAGGGGGAGAGACCCAGTACTTC. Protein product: CSARRMTGGETQYF.

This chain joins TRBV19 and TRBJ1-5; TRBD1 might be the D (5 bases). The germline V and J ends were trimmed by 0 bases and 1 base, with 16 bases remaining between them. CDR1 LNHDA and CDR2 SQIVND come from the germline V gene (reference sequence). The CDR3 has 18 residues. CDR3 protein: CASSIDQRGGVSNQPQHF. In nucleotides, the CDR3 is TGTGCCAGTAGTATAGATCAAAGGGGAGGAGTGAGCAATCAGCCCCAGCATTTT.

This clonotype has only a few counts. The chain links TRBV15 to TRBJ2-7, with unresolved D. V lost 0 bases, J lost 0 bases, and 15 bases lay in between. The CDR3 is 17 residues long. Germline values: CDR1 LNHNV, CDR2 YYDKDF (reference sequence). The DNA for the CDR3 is TGTGCCACCAGCAGAGATACGGGCCAGTGGAACTCCTACGAGCAGTACTTC. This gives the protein CATSRDTGQWNSYEQYF.

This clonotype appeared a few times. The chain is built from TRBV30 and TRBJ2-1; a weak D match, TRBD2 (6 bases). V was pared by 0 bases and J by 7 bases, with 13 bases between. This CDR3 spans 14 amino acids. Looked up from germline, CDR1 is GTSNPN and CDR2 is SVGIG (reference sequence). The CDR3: CAWSVGSGPNEQFF. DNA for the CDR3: TGTGCCTGGAGTGTGGGTAGCGGACCGAATGAGCAGTTCTTC.

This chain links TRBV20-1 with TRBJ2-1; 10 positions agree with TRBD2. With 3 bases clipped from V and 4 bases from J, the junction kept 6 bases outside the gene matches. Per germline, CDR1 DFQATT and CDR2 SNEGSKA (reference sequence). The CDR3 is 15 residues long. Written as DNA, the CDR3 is TGCAGTGCTAGTATTGGACTAGCGGAATACAATGAGCAGTTCTTC. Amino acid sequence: CSASIGLAEYNEQFF.

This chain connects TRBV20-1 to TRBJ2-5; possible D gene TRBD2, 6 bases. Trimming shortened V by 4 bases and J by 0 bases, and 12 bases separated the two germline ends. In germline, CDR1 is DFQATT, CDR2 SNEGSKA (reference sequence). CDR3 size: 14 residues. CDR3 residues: CSATEGTHQETQYF. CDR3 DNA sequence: TGCAGTGCTACGGAGGGCACACACCAAGAGACCCAGTACTTC.

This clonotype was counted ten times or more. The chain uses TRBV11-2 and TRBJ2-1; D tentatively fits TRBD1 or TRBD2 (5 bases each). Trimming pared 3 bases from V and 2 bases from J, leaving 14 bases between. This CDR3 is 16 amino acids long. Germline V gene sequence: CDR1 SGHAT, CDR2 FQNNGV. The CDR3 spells CASSFRGDRTYNEQFF. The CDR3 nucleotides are TGTGCCAGCAGCTTCCGTGGGGACCGAACCTACAATGAGCAGTTCTTC.